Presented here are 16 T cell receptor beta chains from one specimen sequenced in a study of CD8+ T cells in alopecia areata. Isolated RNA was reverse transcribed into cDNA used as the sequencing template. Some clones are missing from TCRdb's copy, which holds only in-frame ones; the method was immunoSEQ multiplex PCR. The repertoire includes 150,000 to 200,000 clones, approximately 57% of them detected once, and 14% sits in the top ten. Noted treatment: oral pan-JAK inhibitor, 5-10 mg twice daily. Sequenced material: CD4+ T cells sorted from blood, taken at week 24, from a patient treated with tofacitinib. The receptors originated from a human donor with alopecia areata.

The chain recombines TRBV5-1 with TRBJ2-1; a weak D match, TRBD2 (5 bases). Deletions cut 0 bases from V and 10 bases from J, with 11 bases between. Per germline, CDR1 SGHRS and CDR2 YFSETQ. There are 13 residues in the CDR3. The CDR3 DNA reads TGCGCCAGCAGCTTGGTTCCGGGATTGGAGCAGTTCTTC. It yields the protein CASSLVPGLEQFF.

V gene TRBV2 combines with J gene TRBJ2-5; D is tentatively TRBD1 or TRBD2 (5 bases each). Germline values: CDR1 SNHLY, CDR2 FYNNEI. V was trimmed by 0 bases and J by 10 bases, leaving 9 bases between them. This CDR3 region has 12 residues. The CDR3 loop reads CASSEAPRGQYF. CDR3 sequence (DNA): TGTGCCAGCAGTGAAGCGCCGAGGGGCCAGTACTTC.

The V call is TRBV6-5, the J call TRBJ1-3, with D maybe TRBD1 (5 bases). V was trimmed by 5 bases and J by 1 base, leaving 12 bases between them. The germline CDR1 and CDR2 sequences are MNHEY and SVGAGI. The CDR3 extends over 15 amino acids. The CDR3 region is CASSLAPGSGNTIYF. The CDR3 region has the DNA TGTGCCAGCAGTCTGGCCCCAGGGTCTGGAAACACCATATATTTT.

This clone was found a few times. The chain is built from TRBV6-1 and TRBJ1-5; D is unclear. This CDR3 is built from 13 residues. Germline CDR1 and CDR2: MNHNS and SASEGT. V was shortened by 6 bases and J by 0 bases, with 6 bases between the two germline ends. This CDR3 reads CASSHNSNQPQHF. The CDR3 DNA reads TGTGCCAGCAGCCATAATAGCAATCAGCCCCAGCATTTT.

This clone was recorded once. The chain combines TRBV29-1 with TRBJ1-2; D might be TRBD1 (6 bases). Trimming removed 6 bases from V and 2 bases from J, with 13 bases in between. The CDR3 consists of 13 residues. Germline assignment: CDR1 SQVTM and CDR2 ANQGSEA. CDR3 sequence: CSVLGQPNYGYTF. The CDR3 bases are TGCAGCGTCCTCGGACAGCCAAACTATGGCTACACCTTC. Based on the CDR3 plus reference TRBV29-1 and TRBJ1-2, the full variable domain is SAVISQKPSRDICQRGTSLTIQCQVDSQVTMMFWYRQQPGQSLTLIATANQGSEATYESGFVIDKFPISRPNLTFSTLTVSNMSPEDSSIYLCSVLGQPNYGYTFGSGTRLTVV.

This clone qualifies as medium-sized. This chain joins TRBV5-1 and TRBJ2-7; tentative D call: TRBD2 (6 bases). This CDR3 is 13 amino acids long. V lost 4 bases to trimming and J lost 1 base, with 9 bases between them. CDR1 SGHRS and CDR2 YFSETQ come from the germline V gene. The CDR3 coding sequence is TGCGCCAGCAGCGGCGGGACGTCCTACGAGCAGTACTTC. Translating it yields CASSGGTSYEQYF.

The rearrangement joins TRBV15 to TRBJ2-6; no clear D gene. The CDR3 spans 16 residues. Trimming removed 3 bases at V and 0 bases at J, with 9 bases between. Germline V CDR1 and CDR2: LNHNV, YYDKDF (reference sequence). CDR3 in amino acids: CATSRGVNSGANVLTF. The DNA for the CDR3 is TGTGCCACCAGCAGGGGTGTGAACTCTGGGGCCAACGTCCTGACTTTC.

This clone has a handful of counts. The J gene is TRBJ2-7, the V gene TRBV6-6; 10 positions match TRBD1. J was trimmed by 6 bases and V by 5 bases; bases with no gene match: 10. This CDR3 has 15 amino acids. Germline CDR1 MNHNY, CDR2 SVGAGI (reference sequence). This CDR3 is CASSQPGTGEGEQYF. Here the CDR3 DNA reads TGTGCCAGCAGTCAACCCGGGACAGGGGAAGGCGAGCAGTACTTC.

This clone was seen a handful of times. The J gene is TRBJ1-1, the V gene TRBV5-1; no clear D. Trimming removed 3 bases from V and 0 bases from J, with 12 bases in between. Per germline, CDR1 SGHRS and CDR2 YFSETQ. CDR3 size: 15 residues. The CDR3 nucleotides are TGCGCCAGCAGCTCGGGCTCGGGGTTGAACACTGAAGCTTTCTTT. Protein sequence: CASSSGSGLNTEAFF.

CDR3 loop: CASSSESYEQYF. CDR3 nucleotides: TGTGCCAGCAGCTCTGAGAGCTACGAGCAGTACTTC. The rearrangement uses TRBV2 and TRBJ2-7; D gene unclear. Germline V gives CDR1 SNHLY, CDR2 FYNNEI. V lost 6 bases, J lost 3 bases, and 9 bases lay in between. CDR3 length: 12 amino acids.

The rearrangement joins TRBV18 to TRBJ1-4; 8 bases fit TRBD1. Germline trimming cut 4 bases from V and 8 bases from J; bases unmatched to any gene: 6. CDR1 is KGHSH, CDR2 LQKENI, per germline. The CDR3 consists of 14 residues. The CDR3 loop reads CASSQGQGGEKLFF. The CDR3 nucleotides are TGTGCCAGCTCACAAGGACAGGGTGGCGAAAAACTGTTTTTT.

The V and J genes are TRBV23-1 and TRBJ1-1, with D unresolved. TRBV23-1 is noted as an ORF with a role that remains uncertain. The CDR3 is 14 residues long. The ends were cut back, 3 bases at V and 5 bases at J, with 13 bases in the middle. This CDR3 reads CASSQPHRRTEAFF. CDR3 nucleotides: TGCGCCAGCAGTCAGCCTCACAGAAGGACTGAAGCTTTCTTT.

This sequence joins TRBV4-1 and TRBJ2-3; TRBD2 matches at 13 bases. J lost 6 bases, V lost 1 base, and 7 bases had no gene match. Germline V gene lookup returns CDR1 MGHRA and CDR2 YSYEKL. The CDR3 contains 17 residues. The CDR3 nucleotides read TGCGCCAGCAGCCAAGGACTAGCGGGGGGCCGGGTGGATACGCAGTATTTT. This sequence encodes CASSQGLAGGRVDTQYF.

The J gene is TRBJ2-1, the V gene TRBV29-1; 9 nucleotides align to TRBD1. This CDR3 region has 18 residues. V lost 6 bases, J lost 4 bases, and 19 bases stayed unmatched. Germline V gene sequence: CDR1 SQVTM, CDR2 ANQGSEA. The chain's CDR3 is CSVEGRTGDGITYNEQFF. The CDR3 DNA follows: TGCAGCGTGGAGGGCCGGACAGGGGACGGGATCACTTACAATGAGCAGTTCTTC.

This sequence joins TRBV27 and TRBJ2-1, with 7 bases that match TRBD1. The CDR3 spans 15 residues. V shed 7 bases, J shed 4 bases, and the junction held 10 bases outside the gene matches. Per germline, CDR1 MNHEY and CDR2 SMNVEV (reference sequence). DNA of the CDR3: TGTGCCAGCACCCGGGGACAGCCGAAGTACAATGAGCAGTTCTTC. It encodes CASTRGQPKYNEQFF.

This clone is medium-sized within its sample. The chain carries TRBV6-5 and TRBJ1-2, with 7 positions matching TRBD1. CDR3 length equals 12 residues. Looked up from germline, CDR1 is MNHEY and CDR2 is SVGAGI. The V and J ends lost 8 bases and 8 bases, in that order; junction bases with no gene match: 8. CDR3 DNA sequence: TGTGCCAGCTGGGAGACAGGGAGGGGCTACACCTTC. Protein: CASWETGRGYTF.